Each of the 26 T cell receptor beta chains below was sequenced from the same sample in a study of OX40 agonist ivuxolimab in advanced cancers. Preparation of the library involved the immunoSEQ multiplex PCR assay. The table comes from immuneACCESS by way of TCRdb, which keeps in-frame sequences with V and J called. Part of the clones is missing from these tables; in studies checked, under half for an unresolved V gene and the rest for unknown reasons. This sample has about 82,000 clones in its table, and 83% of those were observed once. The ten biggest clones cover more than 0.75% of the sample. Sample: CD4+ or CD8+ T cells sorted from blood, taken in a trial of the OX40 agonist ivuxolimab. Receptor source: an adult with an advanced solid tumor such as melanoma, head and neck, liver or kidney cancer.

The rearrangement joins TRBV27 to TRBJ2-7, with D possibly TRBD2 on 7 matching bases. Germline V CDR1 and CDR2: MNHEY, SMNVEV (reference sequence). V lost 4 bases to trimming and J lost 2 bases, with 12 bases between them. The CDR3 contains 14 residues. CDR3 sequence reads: CASSSGGVPYEQYF. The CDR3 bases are TGTGCCAGCAGTTCGGGGGGCGTACCCTACGAGCAGTACTTC.

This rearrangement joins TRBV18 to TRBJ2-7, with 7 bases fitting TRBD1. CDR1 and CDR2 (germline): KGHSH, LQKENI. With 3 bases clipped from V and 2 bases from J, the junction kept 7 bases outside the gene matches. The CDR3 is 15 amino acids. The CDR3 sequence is CASSPTSQGAYEQYF. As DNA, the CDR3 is TGTGCCAGCTCACCCACTAGTCAGGGGGCCTACGAGCAGTACTTC.

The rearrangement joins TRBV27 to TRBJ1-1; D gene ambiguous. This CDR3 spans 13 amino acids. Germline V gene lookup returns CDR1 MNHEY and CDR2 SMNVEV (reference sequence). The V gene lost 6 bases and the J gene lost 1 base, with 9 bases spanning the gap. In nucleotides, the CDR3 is TGTGCCAGCAGAAAGGGAACGAACACTGAAGCTTTCTTT. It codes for CASRKGTNTEAFF.

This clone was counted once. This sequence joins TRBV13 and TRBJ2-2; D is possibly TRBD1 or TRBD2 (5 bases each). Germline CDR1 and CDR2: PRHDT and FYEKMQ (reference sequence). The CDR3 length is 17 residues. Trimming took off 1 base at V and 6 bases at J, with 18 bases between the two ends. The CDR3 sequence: CASSLEGIGANSGELFF. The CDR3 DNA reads TGTGCCAGCAGCTTAGAAGGGATCGGGGCTAATTCCGGGGAGCTGTTTTTT.

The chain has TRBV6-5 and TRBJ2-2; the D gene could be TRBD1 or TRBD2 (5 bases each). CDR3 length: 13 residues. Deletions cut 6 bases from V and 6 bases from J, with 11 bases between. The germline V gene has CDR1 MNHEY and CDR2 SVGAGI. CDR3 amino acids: CASRGEPPGELFF. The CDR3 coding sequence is TGTGCCAGCAGGGGGGAGCCTCCCGGGGAGCTGTTTTTT.

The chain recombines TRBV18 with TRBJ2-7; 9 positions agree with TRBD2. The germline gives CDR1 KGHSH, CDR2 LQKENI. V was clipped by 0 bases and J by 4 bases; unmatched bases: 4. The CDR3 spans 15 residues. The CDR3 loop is CASSPPSRGGYEQYF. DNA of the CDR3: TGTGCCAGCTCACCACCATCGCGGGGGGGATACGAGCAGTACTTC.

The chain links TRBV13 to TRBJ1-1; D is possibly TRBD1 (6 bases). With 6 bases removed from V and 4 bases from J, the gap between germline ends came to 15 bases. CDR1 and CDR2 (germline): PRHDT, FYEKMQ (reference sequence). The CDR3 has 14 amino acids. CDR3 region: CASSPQGPGTEAFF. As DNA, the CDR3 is TGTGCCAGCAGTCCTCAGGGGCCTGGCACTGAAGCTTTCTTT.

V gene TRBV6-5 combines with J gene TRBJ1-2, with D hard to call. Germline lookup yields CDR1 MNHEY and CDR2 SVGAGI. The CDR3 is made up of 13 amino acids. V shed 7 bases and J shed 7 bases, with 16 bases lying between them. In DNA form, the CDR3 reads TGTGCCAGCAAAACCGCCGGGTTCTCTGGCTACACCTTC. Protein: CASKTAGFSGYTF.

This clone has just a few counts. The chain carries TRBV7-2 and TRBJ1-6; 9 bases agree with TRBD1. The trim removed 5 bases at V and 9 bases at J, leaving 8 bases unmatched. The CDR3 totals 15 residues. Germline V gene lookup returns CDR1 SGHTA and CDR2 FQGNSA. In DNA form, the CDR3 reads TGTGCCAGCAGCCCGAACACAGGGGGCGGTTCACCCCTCCACTTT. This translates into CASSPNTGGGSPLHF.

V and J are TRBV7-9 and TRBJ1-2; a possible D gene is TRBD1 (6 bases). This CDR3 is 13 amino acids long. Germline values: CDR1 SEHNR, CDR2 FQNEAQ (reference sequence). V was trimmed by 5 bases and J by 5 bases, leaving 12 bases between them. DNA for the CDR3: TGTGCCAGCAGCAGGACAGATGTTTATGGCTACACCTTC. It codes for CASSRTDVYGYTF.

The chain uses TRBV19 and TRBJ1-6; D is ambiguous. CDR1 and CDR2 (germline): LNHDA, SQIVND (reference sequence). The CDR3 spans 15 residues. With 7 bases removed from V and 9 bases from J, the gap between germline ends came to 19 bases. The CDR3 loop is CASNRDPKGGSPLHF. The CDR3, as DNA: TGTGCCAGTAACCGAGACCCCAAGGGCGGTTCACCCCTCCACTTT.

CDR3 nucleotides: TGTGCCAGTAGAAAGGACACCGGGGAGCTGTTTTTT. Amino acids: CASRKDTGELFF. The J gene is TRBJ2-2, the V gene TRBV19, with D unclear. The CDR3 consists of 12 residues. Germline CDR1 LNHDA, CDR2 SQIVND (reference sequence). Trimming took off 6 bases at V and 3 bases at J, with 5 bases between the two ends.

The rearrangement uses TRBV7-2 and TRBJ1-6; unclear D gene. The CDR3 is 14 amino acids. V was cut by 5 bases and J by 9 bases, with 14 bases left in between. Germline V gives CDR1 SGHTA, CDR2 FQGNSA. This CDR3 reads CASSAHMVSSPLHF. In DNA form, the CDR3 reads TGTGCCAGCAGCGCCCACATGGTTTCTTCACCCCTCCACTTT.

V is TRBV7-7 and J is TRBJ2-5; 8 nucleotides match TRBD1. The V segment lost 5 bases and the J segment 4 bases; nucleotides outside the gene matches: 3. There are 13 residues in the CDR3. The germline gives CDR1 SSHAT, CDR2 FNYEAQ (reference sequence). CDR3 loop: CASSDGTGETQYF. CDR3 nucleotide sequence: TGTGCCAGCAGCGATGGGACAGGAGAGACCCAGTACTTC.

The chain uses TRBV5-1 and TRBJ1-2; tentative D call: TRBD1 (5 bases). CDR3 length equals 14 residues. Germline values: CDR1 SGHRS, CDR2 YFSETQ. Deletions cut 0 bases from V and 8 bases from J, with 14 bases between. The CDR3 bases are TGCGCCAGCAGCTTGGCCAGGTCAGGGCAGGGCTACACCTTC. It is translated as CASSLARSGQGYTF.

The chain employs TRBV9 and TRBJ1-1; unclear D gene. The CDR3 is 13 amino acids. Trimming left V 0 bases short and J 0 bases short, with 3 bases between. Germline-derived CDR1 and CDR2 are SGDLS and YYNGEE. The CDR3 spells CASSVELNTEAFF. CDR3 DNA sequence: TGTGCCAGCAGCGTAGAACTGAACACTGAAGCTTTCTTT. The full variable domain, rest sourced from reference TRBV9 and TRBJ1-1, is DSGVTQTPKHLITATGQRVTLRCSPRSGDLSVYWYQQSLDQGLQFLIQYYNGEERAKGNILERFSAQQFPDLHSELNLSSLELGDSALYFCASSVELNTEAFFGQGTRLTVV.

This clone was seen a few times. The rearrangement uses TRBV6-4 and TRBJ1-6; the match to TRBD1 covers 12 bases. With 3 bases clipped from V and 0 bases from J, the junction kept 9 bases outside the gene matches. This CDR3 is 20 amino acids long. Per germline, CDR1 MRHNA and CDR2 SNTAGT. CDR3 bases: TGTGCCAGCAGTGATCAGGGACAGGGGGCTTCCCTCTCCTATAATTCACCCCTCCACTTT. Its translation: CASSDQGQGASLSYNSPLHF.

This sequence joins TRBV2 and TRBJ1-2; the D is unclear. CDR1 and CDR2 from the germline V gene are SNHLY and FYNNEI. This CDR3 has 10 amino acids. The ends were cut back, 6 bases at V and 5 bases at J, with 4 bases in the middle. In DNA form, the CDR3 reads TGTGCCAGCAGGGATTATGGCTACACCTTC. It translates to CASRDYGYTF.

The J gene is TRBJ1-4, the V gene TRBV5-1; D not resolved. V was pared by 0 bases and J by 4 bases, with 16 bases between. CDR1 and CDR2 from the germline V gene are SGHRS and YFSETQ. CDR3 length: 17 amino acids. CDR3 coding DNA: TGCGCCAGCAGCTTGGATCCCGCAGGAGCACTTAATGAAAAACTGTTTTTT. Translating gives CASSLDPAGALNEKLFF.

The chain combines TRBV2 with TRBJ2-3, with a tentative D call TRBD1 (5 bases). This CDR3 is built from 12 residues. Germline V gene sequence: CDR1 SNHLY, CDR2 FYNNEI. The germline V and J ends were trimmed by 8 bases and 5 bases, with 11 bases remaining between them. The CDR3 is CASGAVVDTQYF. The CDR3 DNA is TGTGCCAGCGGGGCCGTGGTAGATACGCAGTATTTT.

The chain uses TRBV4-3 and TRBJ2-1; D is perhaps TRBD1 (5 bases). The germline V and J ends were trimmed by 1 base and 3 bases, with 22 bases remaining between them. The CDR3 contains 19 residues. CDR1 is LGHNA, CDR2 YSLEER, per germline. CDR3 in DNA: TGCGCCAGCAGCCAAGGGGGCCAGACCGTAGTCCCGAACTACAATGAGCAGTTCTTC. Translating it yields CASSQGGQTVVPNYNEQFF.

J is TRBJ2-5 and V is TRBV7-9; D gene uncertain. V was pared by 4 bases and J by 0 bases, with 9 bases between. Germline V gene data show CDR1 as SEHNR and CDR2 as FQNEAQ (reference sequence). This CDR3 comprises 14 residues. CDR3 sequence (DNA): TGTGCCAGCAGCTACCTAAATAACCAAGAGACCCAGTACTTC. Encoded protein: CASSYLNNQETQYF.

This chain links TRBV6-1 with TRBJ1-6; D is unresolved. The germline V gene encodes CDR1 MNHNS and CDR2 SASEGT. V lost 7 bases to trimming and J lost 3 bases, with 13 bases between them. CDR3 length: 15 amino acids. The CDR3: CASKTQADYNSPLHF. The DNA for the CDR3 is TGTGCCAGCAAGACTCAGGCTGACTATAATTCACCCCTCCACTTT.

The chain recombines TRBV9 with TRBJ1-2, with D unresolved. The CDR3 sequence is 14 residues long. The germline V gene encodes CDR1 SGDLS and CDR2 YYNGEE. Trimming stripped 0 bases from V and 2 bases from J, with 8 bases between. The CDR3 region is CASSVGRQNYGYTF. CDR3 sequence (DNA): TGTGCCAGCAGCGTAGGGCGCCAGAACTATGGCTACACCTTC.

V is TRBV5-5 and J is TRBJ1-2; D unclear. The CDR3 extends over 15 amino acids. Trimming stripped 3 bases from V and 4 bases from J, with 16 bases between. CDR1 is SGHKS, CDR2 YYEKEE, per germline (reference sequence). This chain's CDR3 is CASSYRDPTVYGYTF. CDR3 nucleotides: TGTGCCAGCAGCTACCGGGATCCCACGGTCTATGGCTACACCTTC.

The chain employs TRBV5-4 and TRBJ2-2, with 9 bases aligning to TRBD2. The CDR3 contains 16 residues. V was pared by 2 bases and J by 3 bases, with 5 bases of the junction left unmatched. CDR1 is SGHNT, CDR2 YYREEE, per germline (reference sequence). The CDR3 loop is CASSFSSGADTGELFF. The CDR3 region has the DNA TGTGCCAGCAGCTTTTCTAGCGGGGCGGACACCGGGGAGCTGTTTTTT. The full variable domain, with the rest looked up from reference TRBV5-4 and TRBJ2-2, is ETGVTQSPTHLIKTRGQQVTLRCSSQSGHNTVSWYQQALGQGPQFIFQYYREEENGRGNFPPRFSGLQFPNYSSELNVNALELDDSALYLCASSFSSGADTGELFFGEGSRLTVL.